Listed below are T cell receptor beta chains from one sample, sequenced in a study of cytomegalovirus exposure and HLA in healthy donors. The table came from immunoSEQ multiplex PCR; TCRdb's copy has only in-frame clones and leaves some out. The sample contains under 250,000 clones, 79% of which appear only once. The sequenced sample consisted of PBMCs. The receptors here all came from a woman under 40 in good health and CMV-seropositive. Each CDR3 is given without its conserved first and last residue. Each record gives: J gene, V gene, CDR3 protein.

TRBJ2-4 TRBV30 AWEGGTVTKNIQY
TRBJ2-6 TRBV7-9 ASSSDRPSGANVLT
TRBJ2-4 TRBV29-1 SVPTPPGLRTGNIQY
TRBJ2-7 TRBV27 ASSLAGAFYEQY
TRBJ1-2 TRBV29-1 SVVLQGAGYGYT
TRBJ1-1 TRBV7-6 ASSSIRRTGRPLNTEAF
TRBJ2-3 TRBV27 ASSSLEPRWIDTQY
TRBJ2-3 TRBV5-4 ASSLGGVSTDTQY
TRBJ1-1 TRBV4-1 ASSHLPGQGAEDTEAF
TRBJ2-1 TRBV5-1 ASSEGQGQYNEQF
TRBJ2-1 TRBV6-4 ASSDYPTSGNNEQF
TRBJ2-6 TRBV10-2 ASSGLAGGAGANVLT
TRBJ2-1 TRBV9 ASSESGSERNEQF
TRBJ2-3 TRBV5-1 ASSLRRSGGTDTQY
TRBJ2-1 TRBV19 ASSINPSGSHQF
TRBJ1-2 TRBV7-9 ASSLGGNYGYT
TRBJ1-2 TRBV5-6 ASSTGTGKNYGYT
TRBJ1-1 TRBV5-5 ASSSSTNTEAF
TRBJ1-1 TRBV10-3 AISDDSRMSTEAF
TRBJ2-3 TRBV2 ASSRLAGMDTQY
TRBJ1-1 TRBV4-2 ASSQEGSLNTEAF
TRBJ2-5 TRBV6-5 ASSIRGLETQY
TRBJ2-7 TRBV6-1 ASSETPGTGLEQY
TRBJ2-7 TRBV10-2 ASSEAGLEEQY
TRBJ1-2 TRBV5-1 ASSPAGGPGYT
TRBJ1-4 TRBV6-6 ASMAGTNEKLF
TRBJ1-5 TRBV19 ASSIRGGNQPQH
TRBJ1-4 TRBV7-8 ASSFGTGVEKLF
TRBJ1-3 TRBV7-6 ASSLALVGRASGNTIY
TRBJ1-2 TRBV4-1 ASSPLQGPQANYGYT
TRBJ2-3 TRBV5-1 ASSFLAGGSTDTQY
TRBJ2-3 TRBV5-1 ASSLGPTDTQY
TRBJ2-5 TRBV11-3 ASSLGGEETQY
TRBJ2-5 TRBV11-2 ASSLVLAGQKVGQETQY
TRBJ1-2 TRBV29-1 SVEPPNRRAYGYT
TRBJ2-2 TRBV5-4 ASTWGGGSGELF
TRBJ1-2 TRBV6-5 ASSYFRGSGYT
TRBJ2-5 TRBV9 ASSPGLAQETQY
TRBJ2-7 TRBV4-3 ASSQGGGAYEQY
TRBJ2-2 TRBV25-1 ASSDGLAGDTGELF
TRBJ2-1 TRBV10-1 ASSESLASGLGVQF
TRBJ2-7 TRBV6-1 ASRTGTGIYEQY
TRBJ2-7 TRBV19 ASSPGQGFYEQY
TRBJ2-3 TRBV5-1 ASSPIAGGPDTQY
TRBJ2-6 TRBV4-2 ASSQVYPGQGQSGANVLT